This T cell receptor (beta chain) appears in the sequencing data of a study of T cell repertoires in cytomegalovirus infection. About the research overall: Evidence of both CMV infection and a matching HLA type came from public TCR beta signatures.

The CDR3 consists of 19 residues. V shed 5 bases and J 1 base; nucleotides not matched to a gene: 14. Germline CDR1 MNHEY, CDR2 SVGEGT. TCRdb itself ran the reads through MiXCR, one entry per CDR3 protein. The table lists some 180,000 distinct CDR3 sequences, about a sixth of them singletons. The genes are TRBV6-2 or TRBV6-3 and TRBJ2-6, with TRBD1 identical over 7 bases. This receptor was taken from a human donor in good health (CMV status not recorded). Some clones in this sample may be carry-over from other donors' samples. The specimen was CD8+ T cells from PBMCs. The CDR3 spells CASSPDRVEYRSGANVLTF. The CDR3 DNA reads TGTGCCAGCAGTCCTGACAGGGTAGAATACCGGTCTGGGGCCAACGTCCTGACTTTC.